Listed below are T cell receptor beta chains from one sample, sequenced in a study of T-cell memory formation after mild COVID-19. One entry per CDR3 protein, called by TCRdb with MiXCR from the 5' RACE reads. Seen here are some 330,000 distinct CDR3 sequences, under 25% observed once, and the top ten hold about 12%. What was sequenced was PBMCs or a T cell subset sorted from them (not recorded which). These receptors originate from an adult woman who had mild COVID-19 (a few samples of this study predate the infection). Cell type and time point are not known. The CDR3 runs from the conserved cysteine through the conserved F or W. A D gene is named only where the DNA matches it firmly. Not all rows give a size; the values are once, few, many and, for expanded clones, a class.

J: TRBJ2-2; size: few; D: NA; V: TRBV5-1; DNA: TGCGCCAGCAGCCAGGAGGGCAGACCGAACACCGGGGAGCTGTTTTTT; CDR3: CASSQEGRPNTGELFF
J: TRBJ2-3; size: few; D: NA; V: TRBV11-1; DNA: TGTGCCAGCAGCTTAGCGGGGGGGGGCGCGGCGGATACGCAGTATTTT; CDR3: CASSLAGGGAADTQYF
J: TRBJ2-1; size: NA; D: TRBD2; V: TRBV5-1; DNA: TGCGCCAGCAGCTTGGTTCCTAGCGGGGGTGTCAATGAGCAGTTCTTC; CDR3: CASSLVPSGGVNEQFF
J: TRBJ2-5; size: NA; D: TRBD1; V: TRBV6-6; DNA: TGTGCCAGCAGTTACACTACAGGGGGCAGCGAGACCCAGTACTTC; CDR3: CASSYTTGGSETQYF
J: TRBJ1-2; size: NA; D: TRBD1; V: TRBV3-1; DNA: TGTGCCAGCAGCCTCCGACAGGGACGTTATGGCTACACCTTC; CDR3: CASSLRQGRYGYTF
J: TRBJ1-1; size: NA; D: NA; V: TRBV7-9; DNA: TGTGCCAGCAGCTTAGGTCAGGTTAACTCGGGTACTGAAGCTTTCTTT; CDR3: CASSLGQVNSGTEAFF
J: TRBJ2-1; size: few; D: NA; V: TRBV27; DNA: TGTGCCAGCACACTCGGGGGTGGACGGACCGCTGAGCAGTTCTTC; CDR3: CASTLGGGRTAEQFF
J: TRBJ2-5; size: few; D: TRBD2; V: TRBV23-1; DNA: TGCGCCAGCGTCGGTTCCCTTGGCGGGAGATCATGGGAGACCCAGTACTTC; CDR3: CASVGSLGGRSWETQYF
J: TRBJ1-2; size: NA; D: TRBD1; V: TRBV5-1; DNA: TGCGCCAGCTCCAGGGACAGGGAACGGTATGGCTACACCTTC; CDR3: CASSRDRERYGYTF
J: TRBJ2-7; size: few; D: TRBD2; V: TRBV7-9; DNA: TGTGCCGTTGAAAGGACTAGCGGGCATTCCTACGAGCAGTACTTC; CDR3: CAVERTSGHSYEQYF
J: TRBJ2-1; size: NA; D: NA; V: TRBV30; DNA: TGTGCCTGGAGTGTAGTGGATGAGCAGTTCTTC; CDR3: CAWSVVDEQFF
J: TRBJ2-2; size: NA; D: NA; V: TRBV7-6; DNA: TGTGCCAGCAGCTTGGTTGGGGGGAGTCCCGGGGAGCTGTTTTTT; CDR3: CASSLVGGSPGELFF